Below, 13 T cell receptor beta chains from the same sample are listed, as sequenced in a study of metastatic and nonmetastatic thyroid tumors. All patients were treatment-naive before thyroid surgery. Through MiXCR, TCRdb re-clonotyped the PCR reads. The data contain 23,000 or so clones, 22% of them singletons. Sequenced input: blood. These receptors all stem from a female donor with papillary thyroid cancer or a benign thyroid nodule (not recorded which). Some clones in this sample may be carry-over from other donors' samples.

This clone was picked up many times. Being one base from a much bigger clone, this may be a read error. The chain combines TRBV10-3 with TRBJ1-3; maybe TRBD1 (5 bases). From germline, CDR1 is ENHRY and CDR2 SYGVKD. The CDR3 sequence is 14 residues long. The CDR3 DNA follows: TGTGCCATCAGGGGGGACTCATCGGGAAGCACCATATATTTT. It is translated as CAIRGDSSGSTIYF.

This clone counts as medium-sized (0.01 to 0.1%). The rearrangement links TRBV6-1 to TRBJ1-2, with D hard to call. The germline V gene encodes CDR1 MNHNS and CDR2 SASEGT. V dropped 5 bases and J dropped 8 bases, with 12 bases sitting between them. CDR3 length: 12 amino acids. The CDR3, as DNA: TGTGCCAGCAGTTCTAGCGGTCGGGGCTACACCTTC. Amino acids: CASSSSGRGYTF.

This clone was detected only a few times. V is TRBV27 and J is TRBJ2-1; D is possibly TRBD2 (6 bases). Looked up from germline, CDR1 is MNHEY and CDR2 is SMNVEV (reference sequence). The CDR3 is 15 amino acids. Trimming removed 5 bases from V and 3 bases from J, with 14 bases in between. CDR3 sequence (DNA): TGTGCCAGCAGTCTCAGGAGGGCCATCTACAATGAGCAGTTCTTC. Translation: CASSLRRAIYNEQFF.

By share, this clone ranks as medium-sized. The chain uses TRBV12-3 or TRBV12-4 and TRBJ2-7; no clear D gene. This CDR3 contains 11 residues. V was shortened by 2 bases and J by 5 bases, with 4 bases between the two germline ends. In DNA form, the CDR3 reads TGTGCCAGCAGTTTATCCCACGAGCAGTACTTC. Translated, it gives CASSLSHEQYF.

V gene TRBV20-1 combines with J gene TRBJ2-2; tentatively, D is TRBD1 or TRBD2 (5 bases each). Per germline, CDR1 DFQATT and CDR2 SNEGSKA (reference sequence). Deletions cut 3 bases from V and 0 bases from J, with 14 bases between. The CDR3 loop spans 16 amino acids. CDR3 amino acids: CSASPTWGSNTGELFF. The CDR3 DNA sequence: TGCAGTGCTAGTCCTACCTGGGGGTCGAACACCGGGGAGCTGTTTTTT.

This clone was picked up many times. J is TRBJ2-7 and V is TRBV18; TRBD1 is a possible D gene (7 bases). Trimming cost V 8 bases and J 0 bases, with 14 bases left between them. Germline V gene data show CDR1 as KGHSH and CDR2 as LQKENI. The CDR3 consists of 14 residues. The CDR3 reads CASAGQPSSYEQYF. CDR3 sequence (DNA): TGTGCCAGCGCGGGACAGCCGAGCTCCTACGAGCAGTACTTC.

This clone occurred many times. The CDR3 loop reads CATIRGPPGQGYNSPLHF. CDR3 in DNA: TGTGCCACCATACGCGGGCCCCCGGGACAGGGCTATAATTCACCCCTCCACTTT. The chain joins TRBV2 to TRBJ1-6; 9 positions match TRBD1. CDR3 length: 18 residues. V lost 10 bases and J lost 3; bases outside the gene matches: 16. Per the germline V gene, CDR1 is SNHLY and CDR2 is FYNNEI.

The chain has TRBV20-1 and TRBJ2-7; D may match TRBD1 or TRBD2 (5 bases each). V shed 3 bases and J shed 3 bases, with 12 bases lying between them. The CDR3 length is 13 residues. Germline assignment: CDR1 DFQATT and CDR2 SNEGSKA (reference sequence). Written as DNA, the CDR3 is TGCAGTGCTAGTCCAGGGACGAGCTACGAGCAGTACTTC. Protein sequence: CSASPGTSYEQYF.

The chain has TRBV6-1 and TRBJ2-3; 9 bases map to TRBD2. Per the germline V gene, CDR1 is MNHNS and CDR2 is SASEGT. The CDR3 totals 16 residues. J gave up 10 bases and V 4 bases, and 15 bases lay outside the gene matches. The CDR3 loop reads CASSATGTSPFSPQYF. The CDR3 nucleotides read TGTGCCAGCAGTGCTACCGGGACTAGCCCCTTTAGTCCGCAGTATTTT.

This clone has a count of ten or more. The CDR3 reads CASSLVGFSNQPQHF. The CDR3 coding sequence is TGTGCCAGCAGCTTAGTGGGTTTTAGCAATCAGCCCCAGCATTTT. The chain recombines TRBV7-2 with TRBJ1-5; D is ambiguous. Germline V lookup: CDR1 SGHTA, CDR2 FQGNSA. Between the trimmed V and J ends, which lost 1 base and 0 bases, there was a span of 7 bases. This CDR3 is built from 15 residues. Using reference TRBV7-2 and TRBJ1-5 for the parts outside the CDR3, the full variable domain is GAGVSQSPSNKVTEKGKDVELRCDPISGHTALYWYRQSLGQGLEFLIYFQGNSAPDKSGLPSDRFSAERTGGSVSTLTIQRTQQEDSAVYLCASSLVGFSNQPQHFGDGTRLSIL.

V gene TRBV6-4 combines with J gene TRBJ2-1; D is unresolved. CDR1 is MRHNA and CDR2 is SNTAGT in the germline V gene. CDR3 length: 13 residues. Trimming shortened V by 3 bases and J by 8 bases, and 11 bases separated the two germline ends. This CDR3 is CASSEFPRYEQFF. CDR3 nucleotide sequence: TGTGCCAGCAGTGAATTTCCGAGGTATGAGCAGTTCTTC.

This clone was seen many times. The chain links TRBV20-1 to TRBJ2-2; 8 bases line up with TRBD2. The CDR3 runs to 15 residues. The germline V gene has CDR1 DFQATT and CDR2 SNEGSKA (reference sequence). V was clipped by 3 bases and J by 3 bases; unmatched bases: 6. The CDR3 nucleotides are TGCAGTGCTAGGACCGGGGGGGCCGACACCGGGGAGCTGTTTTTT. This translates into CSARTGGADTGELFF.

This clone was seen at least ten times. The V call is TRBV20-1, the J call TRBJ1-1; a weak D match, TRBD1 (5 bases). The germline CDR1 and CDR2 sequences are DFQATT and SNEGSKA (reference sequence). V was pared by 1 base and J by 11 bases, with 20 bases between. The CDR3 length is 14 residues. DNA for the CDR3: TGCAGTGCTAGAGGTGTGGGGGACCGGGTGTTGGCTTTCTTT. It translates to CSARGVGDRVLAFF.